These 5 T cell receptor beta chains were all obtained from the same sample, sequenced in a study of blood T cell repertoires in COVID-19. Data came from immunoSEQ multiplex PCR; TCRdb stores just in-frame clones and leaves some out. The sample holds over 250,000 clones; over 75% are singletons and the top ten take roughly 0.8%. Sequencing used peripheral blood. The origin of the receptors is a woman aged 25 to 39 with acute or convalescent COVID-19.

The V gene is TRBV28, the J gene TRBJ1-1; D is ambiguous. The V end was cut by 2 bases, the J end by 11 bases, with 12 bases between. Germline lookup yields CDR1 MDHEN and CDR2 SYDVKM. This CDR3 has 12 residues. CDR3 in DNA: TGTGCCAGCAGTTTACAATCGGGGTTTGCTTTCTTT. This encodes CASSLQSGFAFF.

The rearrangement links TRBV6-5 to TRBJ2-7, with a possible D match to TRBD2 (6 bases). Between the trimmed V and J ends, which lost 2 bases and 7 bases, there was a span of 12 bases. Germline lookup yields CDR1 MNHEY and CDR2 SVGAGI. The CDR3 covers 13 residues. CDR3 sequence (DNA): TGTGCCAGCAGTTACCCGGGGGATAGTGAGCAGTACTTC. Its protein product is CASSYPGDSEQYF.

The chain joins TRBV9 to TRBJ2-3, with 8 bases aligning to TRBD2. Germline CDR1 is SGDLS and CDR2 is YYNGEE. CDR3 length: 17 residues. V lost 0 bases to trimming and J lost 0 bases; unmatched junction nucleotides: 6. The CDR3 sequence is CASSVDELAASTDTQYF. The CDR3 coding sequence is TGTGCCAGCAGCGTAGACGAACTAGCGGCTAGCACAGATACGCAGTATTTT.

This chain connects TRBV5-1 to TRBJ2-6, with D perhaps matching TRBD1 (6 bases). V lost 0 bases and J 1 base, leaving 20 bases between the germline ends. The CDR3 runs 20 residues. The germline CDR1 and CDR2 sequences are SGHRS and YFSETQ. The CDR3 DNA follows: TGCGCCAGCAGCTTGGCGGACAGACCCCTATTCCAGTCTGGGGCCAACGTCCTGACTTTC. It translates to CASSLADRPLFQSGANVLTF.

This sequence joins TRBV7-2 and TRBJ2-3, with D possibly matching TRBD2 (6 bases). The CDR3 spans 14 residues. V was trimmed by 6 bases and J by 0 bases, leaving 10 bases between them. Germline V CDR1 and CDR2: SGHTA, FQGNSA. The CDR3 loop reads CASRQGTSTDTQYF. CDR3 DNA: TGTGCCAGCAGGCAAGGGACTAGCACAGATACGCAGTATTTT.